One sample yielded the 20 T cell receptor beta chains listed below, sequenced in a study of T cell responses to AZD1222 COVID-19 vaccine. Some clones are missing from TCRdb's copy, which holds only in-frame ones; the method was immunoSEQ multiplex PCR. The sample consists of over 70,000 clones, about 74% of them appearing once. The specimen was peripheral blood, collected 28 days after the second dose of the MenACWY control vaccine. The source of these receptors is an adult who received the MenACWY meningococcal vaccine as a control.

The CDR3 sequence is CASSPLPRVYNEQFF. Here the CDR3 DNA reads TGCGCCAGCAGCCCCCTTCCTAGGGTTTACAATGAGCAGTTCTTC. The rearrangement uses TRBV4-1 and TRBJ2-1, with unresolved D. In germline, CDR1 is MGHRA, CDR2 YSYEKL. This CDR3 is 15 amino acids long. The V end was cut by 4 bases, the J end by 4 bases, with 14 bases between.

The chain has TRBV5-1 and TRBJ2-7; D is unclear. The V gene lost 4 bases and the J gene lost 6 bases, with 11 bases spanning the gap. The CDR3 extends over 12 amino acids. Germline V lookup: CDR1 SGHRS, CDR2 YFSETQ. CDR3 coding DNA: TGCGCCAGCAGCGATCCCTACGGCGAGCAGTACTTC. Translated, it gives CASSDPYGEQYF.

This clone was observed a handful of times. The chain couples TRBV11-2 to TRBJ1-1, with D perhaps matching TRBD1 (6 bases). The V and J ends lost 1 base and 9 bases respectively, with 18 bases between them. This CDR3 is built from 15 residues. CDR1 is SGHAT and CDR2 is FQNNGV in the germline V gene. The CDR3 sequence is CASSLGGGGAGKAFF. CDR3 in DNA: TGTGCCAGCAGCTTAGGAGGGGGAGGGGCAGGGAAAGCTTTCTTT.

This chain joins TRBV18 and TRBJ2-1; D tentatively fits TRBD1 or TRBD2 (5 bases each). Germline CDR1 KGHSH, CDR2 LQKENI. The length of the CDR3 is 15 residues. The V gene lost 3 bases and the J gene lost 9 bases, with 18 bases spanning the gap. The CDR3 region has the DNA TGTGCCAGCTCACCCAGCAATGTCCGAGGGACTGAGCAGTTCTTC. Amino acid sequence: CASSPSNVRGTEQFF.

The J gene is TRBJ1-1, the V gene TRBV7-9, with D hard to call. The CDR3 length is 14 residues. Germline lookup yields CDR1 SEHNR and CDR2 FQNEAQ (reference sequence). V was trimmed by 5 bases and J by 1 base, leaving 11 bases between them. This CDR3 is CASSQRTENTEAFF. CDR3 nucleotide sequence: TGTGCCAGCAGCCAACGGACGGAGAACACTGAAGCTTTCTTT.

The sample holds one count of this clone. The chain couples TRBV30 to TRBJ2-2; 8 nucleotides line up with TRBD2. V shed 0 bases, J shed 7 bases, and the junction held 7 bases outside the gene matches. Germline values: CDR1 GTSNPN, CDR2 SVGIG (reference sequence). This CDR3 has 15 residues. The CDR3 DNA sequence: TGTGCCTGGAGTGTACGAGCGGGGGCGGACGGGGAGCTGTTTTTT. The encoded protein is CAWSVRAGADGELFF.

This clone was seen just once. CDR3 sequence (DNA): TGCGCCAGCACCCAGGACGCGGTCAATTCACCCCTCCACTTT. The encoded protein is CASTQDAVNSPLHF. This chain uses TRBV5-1 with TRBJ1-6; D is unclear. Germline lookup yields CDR1 SGHRS and CDR2 YFSETQ. The CDR3 extends over 14 amino acids. V was shortened by 6 bases and J by 7 bases, with 14 bases between the two germline ends.

The V call is TRBV6-2 or TRBV6-3, the J call TRBJ1-6; TRBD1 might be the D (5 bases). V lost 5 bases, J lost 8 bases, and 13 bases lay in between. Germline CDR1 and CDR2: MNHEY and SVGEGT. The CDR3 totals 14 residues. In DNA, the CDR3 is TGTGCCAGCAGTGGGGACCGCGGGGATTCACCCCTCCACTTT. This encodes CASSGDRGDSPLHF.

This chain connects TRBV5-1 to TRBJ1-1, with D unresolved. The germline V gene encodes CDR1 SGHRS and CDR2 YFSETQ. V dropped 0 bases and J dropped 4 bases, with 13 bases sitting between them. The CDR3 contains 15 residues. In DNA, the CDR3 is TGCGCCAGCAGCTTGGGGGCAGCCGAAGTCACTGAAGCTTTCTTT. It encodes CASSLGAAEVTEAFF.

The chain uses TRBV7-9 and TRBJ2-1; D might be TRBD1 or TRBD2, each matching 5 bases. V lost 3 bases and J 9 bases, leaving 9 bases between the germline ends. The CDR3 totals 12 residues. From germline, CDR1 is SEHNR and CDR2 FQNEAQ (reference sequence). CDR3 in amino acids: CASSLGTLEQFF. In nucleotides, the CDR3 is TGTGCCAGCAGCTTGGGGACCCTTGAGCAGTTCTTC.

The chain joins TRBV27 to TRBJ2-7; 8 bases agree with TRBD1. The CDR3 contains 15 residues. The trim removed 3 bases at V and 3 bases at J, leaving 7 bases unmatched. The germline CDR1 and CDR2 sequences are MNHEY and SMNVEV (reference sequence). The CDR3 nucleotides read TGTGCCAGCAGTTTCTTCGCAGGGGGCGGCTACGAGCAGTACTTC. Its translation is CASSFFAGGGYEQYF.

The V call is TRBV2, the J call TRBJ2-3; unclear D gene. The CDR3 is 11 amino acids. Germline V lookup: CDR1 SNHLY, CDR2 FYNNEI. V was clipped by 8 bases and J by 4 bases, with 7 bases between them. CDR3: CASGKSDTQYF. CDR3 DNA: TGTGCCAGCGGGAAGTCAGATACGCAGTATTTT. The variable domain in full, with the rest retrieved from reference TRBV2 and TRBJ2-3, is EPEVTQTPSHQVTQMGQEVILRCVPISNHLYFYWYRQILGQKVEFLVSFYNNEISEKSEIFDDQFSVERPDGSNFTLKIRSTKLEDSAMYFCASGKSDTQYFGPGTRLTVL.

This clone was seen once. The rearrangement joins TRBV28 to TRBJ1-1; 7 nucleotides align to TRBD1. J was trimmed by 11 bases and V by 3 bases; bases with no gene match: 6. Germline V lookup: CDR1 MDHEN, CDR2 SYDVKM. The CDR3 consists of 12 residues. CDR3 nucleotide sequence: TGTGCCAGCAGTTTGGTCAGGGGGGAGGCTTTCTTT. Amino acids: CASSLVRGEAFF.

The chain couples TRBV6-6 to TRBJ1-2; tentative D call: TRBD1 (5 bases). V lost 9 bases to trimming and J lost 1 base, with 15 bases between them. This CDR3 comprises 14 residues. CDR1 and CDR2 (germline): MNHNY, SVGAGI (reference sequence). The CDR3, as DNA: TGTGCCAGTTCTCGGGACGACGATAACTATGGCTACACCTTC. This codes for CASSRDDDNYGYTF.

There are a few counts of this clone. This chain connects TRBV7-2 to TRBJ1-1; 7 bases are shared with TRBD1. This CDR3 comprises 14 residues. V lost 5 bases, J lost 4 bases, and 7 bases stayed unmatched. The V gene's germline CDR1 is SGHTA and CDR2 FQGNSA. Here the CDR3 reads CASSLGQARTEAFF. CDR3 DNA sequence: TGTGCCAGCAGCCTTGGACAGGCTCGCACTGAAGCTTTCTTT.

This chain uses TRBV6-4 with TRBJ2-3, with D unclear. The CDR3 contains 13 residues. Per the germline V gene, CDR1 is MRHNA and CDR2 is SNTAGT. The germline V and J ends were trimmed by 2 bases and 4 bases, with 7 bases remaining between them. CDR3 bases: TGTGCCAGCAGTGACCTGAAGGCAGATACGCAGTATTTT. As protein: CASSDLKADTQYF.

This CDR3 reads CASKGGGNQPQHF. The CDR3 DNA follows: TGTGCCAGCAAGGGAGGGGGCAATCAGCCCCAGCATTTT. The J gene is TRBJ1-5, the V gene TRBV6-5; the D gene is possibly TRBD1 (5 bases). CDR1 is MNHEY and CDR2 is SVGAGI in the germline V gene. Trimming cost V 7 bases and J 2 bases, with 9 bases left between them. This CDR3 has 13 residues.

This clone was detected a few times. The chain is built from TRBV28 and TRBJ2-7; 7 bases match TRBD2. Germline V gene data show CDR1 as MDHEN and CDR2 as SYDVKM. V lost 6 bases to trimming and J lost 2 bases; unmatched junction nucleotides: 10. There are 15 residues in the CDR3. This chain's CDR3 is CASRGGAAVAYEQYF. DNA of the CDR3: TGTGCCAGCAGGGGAGGGGCGGCAGTGGCCTACGAGCAGTACTTC.

This clone was observed a handful of times. Other DNA sequences in the same sample also yield this CDR3. The V gene is TRBV21-1, the J gene TRBJ2-1; the table gives TRBD2 as D, unverified against the DNA. TRBV21-1 is recorded as a pseudogene. This CDR3 is 17 amino acids long. The CDR3 here is CASSKVSQRESYNEQFF. CDR3 DNA: TGTGCCAGCAGCAAAGTTAGCCAGCGGGAGTCTTACAATGAGCAGTTCTTC.

This rearrangement joins TRBV3-1 (or the pseudogene TRBV3-2) to TRBJ1-3; D not certain. This CDR3 is 12 amino acids long. V lost 4 bases to trimming and J lost 1 base, with 2 bases between them. The germline V gene has CDR1 LGHDT and CDR2 YNNKEL (reference sequence). DNA for the CDR3: TGTGCCAGCAGCCGTTCTGGAAACACCATATATTTT. Protein sequence: CASSRSGNTIYF.